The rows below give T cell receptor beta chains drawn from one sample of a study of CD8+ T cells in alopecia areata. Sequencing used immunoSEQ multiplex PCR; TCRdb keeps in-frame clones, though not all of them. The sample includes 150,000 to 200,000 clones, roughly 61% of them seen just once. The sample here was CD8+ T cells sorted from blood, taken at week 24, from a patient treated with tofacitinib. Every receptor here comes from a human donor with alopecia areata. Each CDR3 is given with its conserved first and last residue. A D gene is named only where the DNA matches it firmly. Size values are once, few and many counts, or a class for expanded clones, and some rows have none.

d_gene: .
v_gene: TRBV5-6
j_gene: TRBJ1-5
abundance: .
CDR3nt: TGTGCCAGCAGCTCCTCCGGGGTTGGCCAGCCCCAGCATTTT
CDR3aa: CASSSSGVGQPQHF

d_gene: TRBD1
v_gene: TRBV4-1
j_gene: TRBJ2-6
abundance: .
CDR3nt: TGCGCCAGCAGCCAAGAGCTGACGGGACAGGATATCTCTGGGGCCAACGTCCTGACTTTC
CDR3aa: CASSQELTGQDISGANVLTF

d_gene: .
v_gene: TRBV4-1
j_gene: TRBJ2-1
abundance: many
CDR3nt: TGCGCCAGCAGCCCAAGGGGGGGGGCAGAAAATGAGCAGTTCTTC
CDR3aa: CASSPRGGAENEQFF

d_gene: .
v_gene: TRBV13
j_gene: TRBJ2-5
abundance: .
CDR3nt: TGTGCCAGCAGCTCCCGCGGCAGGGGTCAAGAGACCCAGTACTTC
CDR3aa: CASSSRGRGQETQYF

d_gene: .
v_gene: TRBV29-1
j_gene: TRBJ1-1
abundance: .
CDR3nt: TGCAGCGTTGGTTCGGGCGCTGAAGCTTTCTTT
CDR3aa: CSVGSGAEAFF

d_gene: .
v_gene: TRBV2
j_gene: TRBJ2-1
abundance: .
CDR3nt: TGTGCCAGCAGATCCCGGGGGAGCTCCTACAATGAGCAGTTCTTC
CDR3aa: CASRSRGSSYNEQFF

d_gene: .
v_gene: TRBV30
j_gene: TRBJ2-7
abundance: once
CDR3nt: TGTGCCTGGAGTGGAGACCGATTCGTCGAGCAGTACTTC
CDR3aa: CAWSGDRFVEQYF

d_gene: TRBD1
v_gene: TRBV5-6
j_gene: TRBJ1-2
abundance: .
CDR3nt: TGTGCCAGCAGCATGACAGGGACCTATGGCTACACCTTC
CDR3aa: CASSMTGTYGYTF

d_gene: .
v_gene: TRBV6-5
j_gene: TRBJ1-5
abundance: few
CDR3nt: TGTGCCAGCAGTCTTACCTATAGCAATCAGCCCCAGCATTTT
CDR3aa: CASSLTYSNQPQHF

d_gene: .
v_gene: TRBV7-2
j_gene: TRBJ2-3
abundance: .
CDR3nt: TGTGCCAGCAGCTTCCCCGATGGGACAGATACGCAGTATTTT
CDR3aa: CASSFPDGTDTQYF

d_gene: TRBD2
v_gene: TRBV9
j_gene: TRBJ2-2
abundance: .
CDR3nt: TGTGCCAGCAGCTCCTCGACTAGCGGGGGGGCTCACACCGGGGAGCTGTTTTTT
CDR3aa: CASSSSTSGGAHTGELFF

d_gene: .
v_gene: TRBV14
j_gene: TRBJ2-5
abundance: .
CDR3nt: TGTGCCAGCAGCCAAGAGACCCAGTACTTC
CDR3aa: CASSQETQYF

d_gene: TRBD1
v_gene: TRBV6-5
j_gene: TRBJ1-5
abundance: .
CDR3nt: TGTGCCAGCAGCTTCGGACAGGGCGGCAATCAGCCCCAGCATTTT
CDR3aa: CASSFGQGGNQPQHF

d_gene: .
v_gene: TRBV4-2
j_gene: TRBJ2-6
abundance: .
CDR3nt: TGTGCCAGCAGCCAGGCGACCTCTGGGGCCAACGTCCTGACTTTC
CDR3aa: CASSQATSGANVLTF

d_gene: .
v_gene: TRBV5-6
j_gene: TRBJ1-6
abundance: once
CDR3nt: TGTGCCAGCAGCAGCCCGACCTTAGGGGTCCCCCTCCACTTT
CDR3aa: CASSSPTLGVPLHF

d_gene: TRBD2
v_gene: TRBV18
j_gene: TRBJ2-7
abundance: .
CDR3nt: TGTGCCAGCTCGACGCGGGAGAACTACGAGCAGTACTTC
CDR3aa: CASSTRENYEQYF

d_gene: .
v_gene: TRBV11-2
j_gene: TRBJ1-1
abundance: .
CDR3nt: TGTGCCAGCAGCAACATGAACACTGAAGCTTTCTTT
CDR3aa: CASSNMNTEAFF

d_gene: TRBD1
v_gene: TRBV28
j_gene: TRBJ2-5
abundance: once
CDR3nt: TGTGCCAGCAGTTACATCGGGGACAGGTCACAAGAGACCCAGTACTTC
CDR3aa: CASSYIGDRSQETQYF

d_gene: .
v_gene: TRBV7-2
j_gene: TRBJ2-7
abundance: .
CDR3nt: TGTGCCAGCAGTATGGGGGCGAATGAGCAGTACTTC
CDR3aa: CASSMGANEQYF